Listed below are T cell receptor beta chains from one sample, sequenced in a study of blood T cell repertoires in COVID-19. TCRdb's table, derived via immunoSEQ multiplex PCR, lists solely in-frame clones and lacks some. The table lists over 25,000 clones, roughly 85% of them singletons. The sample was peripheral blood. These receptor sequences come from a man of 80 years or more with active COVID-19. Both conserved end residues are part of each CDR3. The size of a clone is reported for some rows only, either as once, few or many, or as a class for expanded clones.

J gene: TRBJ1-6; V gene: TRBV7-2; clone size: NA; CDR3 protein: CASSLTGYNSPLHF
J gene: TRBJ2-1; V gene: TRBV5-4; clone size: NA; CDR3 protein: CASSNNRLAGNEQFF
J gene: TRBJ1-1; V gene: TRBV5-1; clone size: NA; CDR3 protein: CASSLQGTGVEAFF
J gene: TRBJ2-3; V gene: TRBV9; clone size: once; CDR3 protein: CASSVRWGLGTDTQYF
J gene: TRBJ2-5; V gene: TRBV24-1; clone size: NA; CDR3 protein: CATSDGSPGQGFKETQYF
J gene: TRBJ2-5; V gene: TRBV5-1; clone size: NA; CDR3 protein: CASSLPSGGDQETQYF
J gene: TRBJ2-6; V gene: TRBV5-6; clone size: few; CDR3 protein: CASSTGRGLFWANVLTF
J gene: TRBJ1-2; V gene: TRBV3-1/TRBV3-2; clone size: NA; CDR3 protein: CASSQLLGTGAGYGYTF
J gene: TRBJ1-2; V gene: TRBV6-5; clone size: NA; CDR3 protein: CASGAGGPEPGYTF
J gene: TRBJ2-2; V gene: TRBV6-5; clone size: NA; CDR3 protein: CASSRQGNTGELFF
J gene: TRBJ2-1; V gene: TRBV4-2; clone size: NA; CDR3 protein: CASSQGRASGGHEQFF
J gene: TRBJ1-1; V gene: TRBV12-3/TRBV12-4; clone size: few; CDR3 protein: CASSFARDTEAFF
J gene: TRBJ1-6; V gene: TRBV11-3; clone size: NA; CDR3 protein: CASSGGRDRESSYNSPLHF
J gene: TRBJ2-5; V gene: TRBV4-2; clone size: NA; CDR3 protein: CASSPQAREETQYF
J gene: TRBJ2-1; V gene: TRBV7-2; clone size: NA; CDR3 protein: CASSTGTGIYNEQFF
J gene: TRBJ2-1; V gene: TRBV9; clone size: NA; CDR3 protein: CASSVDAAGLGNEQFF
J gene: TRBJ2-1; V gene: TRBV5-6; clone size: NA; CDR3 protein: CASSRGLTGYEQFF
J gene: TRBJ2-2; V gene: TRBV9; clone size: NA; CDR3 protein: CASSTTRDRGSTGELFF
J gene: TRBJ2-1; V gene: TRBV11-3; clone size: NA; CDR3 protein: CASSAGGPGSYNEQFF
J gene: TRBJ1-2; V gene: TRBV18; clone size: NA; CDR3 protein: CASSTLPGQTYGYTF
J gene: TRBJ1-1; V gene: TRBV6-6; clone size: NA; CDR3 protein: CASSYPKGNEAFF
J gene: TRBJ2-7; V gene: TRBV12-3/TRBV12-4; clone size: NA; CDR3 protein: CASSQYRHEQYF
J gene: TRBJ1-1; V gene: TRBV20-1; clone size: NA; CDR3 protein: CSANRNTEAFF
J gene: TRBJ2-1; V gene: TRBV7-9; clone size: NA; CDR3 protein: CASSLGGFANEQFF
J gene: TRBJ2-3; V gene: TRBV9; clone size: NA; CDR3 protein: CASSGIGDTQYF
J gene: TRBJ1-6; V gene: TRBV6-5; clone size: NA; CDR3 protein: CASSYSLRGQGSPLHF
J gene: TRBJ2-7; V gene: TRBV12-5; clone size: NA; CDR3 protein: CASGLPPRTGSAGEQYF
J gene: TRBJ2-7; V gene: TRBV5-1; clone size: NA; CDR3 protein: CASSSVTGYYEQYF
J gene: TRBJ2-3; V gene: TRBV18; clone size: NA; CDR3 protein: CASSPSPTSGGGDTQYF
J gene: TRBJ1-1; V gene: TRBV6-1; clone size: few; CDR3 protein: CASSELSAGNTEAFF
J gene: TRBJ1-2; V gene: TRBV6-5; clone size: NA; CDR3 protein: CASSRTPNYGYTF
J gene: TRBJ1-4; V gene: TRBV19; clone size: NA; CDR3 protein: CASSHPPEQAARKLFF
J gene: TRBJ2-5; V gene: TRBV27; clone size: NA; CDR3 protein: CASSPRVQETQYF
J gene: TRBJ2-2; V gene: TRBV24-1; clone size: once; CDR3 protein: CATSDARGGITGELFF
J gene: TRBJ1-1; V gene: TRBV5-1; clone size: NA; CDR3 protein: CASSGRQGAVEAFF
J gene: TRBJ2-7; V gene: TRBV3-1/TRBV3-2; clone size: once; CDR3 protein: CASSQVRGRGEQYF
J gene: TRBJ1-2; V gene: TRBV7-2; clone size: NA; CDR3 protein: CASSLSQGKDGYTF
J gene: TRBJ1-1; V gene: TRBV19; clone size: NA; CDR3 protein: CASSWQSNTEAFF
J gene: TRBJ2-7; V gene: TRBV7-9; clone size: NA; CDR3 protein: CASTNSYEQYF
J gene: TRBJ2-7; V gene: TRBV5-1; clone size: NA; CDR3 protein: CASSFQGRADEQYF
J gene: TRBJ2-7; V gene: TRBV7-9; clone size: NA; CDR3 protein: CASSLRDSSYEQYF
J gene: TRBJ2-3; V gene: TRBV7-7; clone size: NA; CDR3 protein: CASSLSPTDTQYF
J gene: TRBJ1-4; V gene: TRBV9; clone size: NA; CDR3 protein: CASSDGPGAYNEKLFF
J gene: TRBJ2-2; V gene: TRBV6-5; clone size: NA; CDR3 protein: CASSRTGGTGELFF
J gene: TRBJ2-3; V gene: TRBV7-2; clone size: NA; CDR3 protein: CASSLGLAGDLADTQYF
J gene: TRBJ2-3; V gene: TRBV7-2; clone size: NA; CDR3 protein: CASSFRGSADTQYF
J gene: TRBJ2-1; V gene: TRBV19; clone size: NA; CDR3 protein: CASSISAGGHNEQFF
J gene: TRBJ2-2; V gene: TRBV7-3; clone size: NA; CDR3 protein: CASSQPRGGETGELFF
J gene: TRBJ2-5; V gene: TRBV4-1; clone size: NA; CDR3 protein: CASSQAERLAGDRETQYF
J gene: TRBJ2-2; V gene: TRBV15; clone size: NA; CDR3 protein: CATSRGTGGNTGELFF
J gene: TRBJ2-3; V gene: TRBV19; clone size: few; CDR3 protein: CASSIKEKDTQYF
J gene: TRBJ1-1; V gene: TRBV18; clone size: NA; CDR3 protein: CASSPGTGGRNEAFF
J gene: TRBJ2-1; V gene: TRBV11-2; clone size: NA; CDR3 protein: CASRSGGGKNEQFF
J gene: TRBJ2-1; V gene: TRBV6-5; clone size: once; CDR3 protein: CASSYDRVGDNEQFF